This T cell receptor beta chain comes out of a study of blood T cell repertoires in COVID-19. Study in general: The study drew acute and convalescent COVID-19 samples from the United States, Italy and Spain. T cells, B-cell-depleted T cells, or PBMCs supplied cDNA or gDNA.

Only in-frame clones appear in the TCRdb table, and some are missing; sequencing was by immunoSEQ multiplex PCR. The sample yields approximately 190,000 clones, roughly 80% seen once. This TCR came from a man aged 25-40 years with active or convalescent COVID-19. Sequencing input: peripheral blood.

Written as DNA, the CDR3 is TGTGCCAGCAGCTTGGCAGGCAGTCCCTACGAGCAGTACTTC. This translates into CASSLAGSPYEQYF. This chain links TRBV5-4 with TRBJ2-7; D is undetermined. V dropped 0 bases and J dropped 2 bases, with 9 bases sitting between them. Germline-derived CDR1 and CDR2 are SGHNT and YYREEE (reference sequence). The CDR3 has 14 residues.